This TCR beta chain was captured by sequencing in a study of T cells in Graves' hyperthyroidism and ophthalmopathy. This clonotype came up many times. The germline V gene encodes CDR1 MDHEN and CDR2 SYDVKM. V shed 4 bases and J 5 bases; nucleotides not matched to a gene: 9. The CDR3 covers 15 residues. There were TCR beta CDR3 regions amplified from RNA transcripts. The primer set for the first-round RT-PCR of the TCR CDR3 was HTBI. TCRdb independently ran MiXCR on the multiplex PCR reads; one entry per CDR3 protein. The sample lists 500,000 to 650,000 distinct CDR3 sequences, 12% to 15% occurring once.

The V gene is TRBV28, the J gene TRBJ2-5; TRBD1 aligns across 8 bases. Sequenced input: blood. This sequence originates from a middle-aged woman with Graves' hyperthyroidism. CDR3 sequence reads: CASSSSSRGLETQYF. The CDR3 DNA reads as TGTGCCAGCAGTTCATCAAGCAGGGGGCTGGAGACCCAGTACTTC.